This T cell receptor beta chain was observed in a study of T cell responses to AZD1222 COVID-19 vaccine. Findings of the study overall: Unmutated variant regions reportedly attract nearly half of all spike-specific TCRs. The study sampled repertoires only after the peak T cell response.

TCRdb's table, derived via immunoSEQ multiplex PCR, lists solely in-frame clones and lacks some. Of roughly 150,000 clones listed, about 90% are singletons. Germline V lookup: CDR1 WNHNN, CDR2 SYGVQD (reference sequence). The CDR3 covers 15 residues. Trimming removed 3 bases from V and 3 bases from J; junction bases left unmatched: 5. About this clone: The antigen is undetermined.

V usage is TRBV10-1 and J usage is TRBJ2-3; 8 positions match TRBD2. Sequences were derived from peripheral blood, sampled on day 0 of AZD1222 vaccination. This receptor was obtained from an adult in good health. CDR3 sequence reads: CASSESGSGTDTQYF. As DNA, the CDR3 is TGCGCCAGCAGTGAAAGCGGGAGTGGGACAGATACGCAGTATTTT.